This passage covers 8 T cell receptor beta chains from one sample sequenced in a study of T cell responses to AZD1222 COVID-19 vaccine. Produced via immunoSEQ multiplex PCR; TCRdb's table is partial and in-frame only. The table includes around 91,000 clones, approximately 90% detected once. The material was peripheral blood, obtained on day 0 of AZD1222 vaccination. All receptors come from an adult in good health.

CDR3 amino acids: CASRTTGSTTEAFF. The DNA for the CDR3 is TGTGCCAGCAGGACTACAGGGAGTACGACTGAAGCTTTCTTT. The chain combines TRBV6-4 with TRBJ1-1, with D perhaps matching TRBD1 (6 bases). The V end was cut by 6 bases, the J end by 5 bases, with 16 bases between. The CDR3 totals 14 residues. Germline assignment: CDR1 MRHNA and CDR2 SNTAGT.

The V call is TRBV28, the J call TRBJ2-5, with D unclear. The CDR3 runs to 14 residues. V was trimmed by 4 bases and J by 7 bases, leaving 16 bases between them. Germline CDR1 reads MDHEN; CDR2 reads SYDVKM. DNA for the CDR3: TGTGCCAGCAGTTCCCCCCGGACCGCTGGGACCCAGTACTTC. Protein: CASSSPRTAGTQYF.

In nucleotides, the CDR3 is TGTGCCACCAGCAGAGATAAGGCGTCCAATCAGCCCCAGCATTTT. Its protein product is CATSRDKASNQPQHF. This chain connects TRBV15 to TRBJ1-5; D is ambiguous. Per germline, CDR1 LNHNV and CDR2 YYDKDF (reference sequence). This CDR3 has 15 residues. The ends were cut back, 0 bases at V and 3 bases at J, with 9 bases in the middle.

The V call is TRBV6-2 or TRBV6-3, the J call TRBJ1-1, with 7 bases that match TRBD1. CDR1 and CDR2 (germline): MNHEY, SVGEGT. The CDR3 is 15 amino acids. The V segment lost 4 bases and the J segment 4 bases; nucleotides outside the gene matches: 9. CDR3 sequence (DNA): TGTGCCAGCAGTTCCCCGACAGGGAGCGGCACTGAAGCTTTCTTT. It codes for CASSSPTGSGTEAFF.

The chain has TRBV18 and TRBJ2-1; D perhaps matches TRBD1 (5 bases). This CDR3 has 13 residues. Germline loops: CDR1 KGHSH, CDR2 LQKENI. V was trimmed by 6 bases and J by 3 bases, leaving 9 bases between them. The CDR3 nucleotides are TGTGCCAGCTCGCAGGGCATCTACAATGAGCAGTTCTTC. As protein: CASSQGIYNEQFF.

V gene TRBV5-6 combines with J gene TRBJ1-2, with a possible D match to TRBD1 (5 bases). The CDR3 has 13 residues. Germline V gene lookup returns CDR1 SGHDT and CDR2 YYEEEE. Trimming cost V 0 bases and J 8 bases, with 11 bases left between them. The CDR3: CASSLARGRGYTF. As DNA, the CDR3 is TGTGCCAGCAGCTTGGCCCGGGGGAGAGGCTACACCTTC.

The chain carries TRBV2 and TRBJ1-2, with 7 bases that match TRBD1. The germline V gene encodes CDR1 SNHLY and CDR2 FYNNEI. The CDR3 has 16 residues. V lost 0 bases to trimming and J lost 6 bases; unmatched junction nucleotides: 10. The CDR3: CASSEALLADRDGYTF. The CDR3 DNA sequence: TGTGCCAGCAGTGAAGCGCTTCTGGCCGACAGGGATGGCTACACCTTC.

V and J are TRBV11-2 and TRBJ2-5, with 11 bases that match TRBD1. Germline loops: CDR1 SGHAT, CDR2 FQNNGV. After removal of 5 bases from V and 6 bases from J, the junction contained 8 bases not matched to a gene. The CDR3 contains 15 residues. CDR3: CASSIPGQGGKTQYF. The CDR3 region has the DNA TGTGCCAGCAGCATTCCGGGACAGGGGGGAAAGACCCAGTACTTC.